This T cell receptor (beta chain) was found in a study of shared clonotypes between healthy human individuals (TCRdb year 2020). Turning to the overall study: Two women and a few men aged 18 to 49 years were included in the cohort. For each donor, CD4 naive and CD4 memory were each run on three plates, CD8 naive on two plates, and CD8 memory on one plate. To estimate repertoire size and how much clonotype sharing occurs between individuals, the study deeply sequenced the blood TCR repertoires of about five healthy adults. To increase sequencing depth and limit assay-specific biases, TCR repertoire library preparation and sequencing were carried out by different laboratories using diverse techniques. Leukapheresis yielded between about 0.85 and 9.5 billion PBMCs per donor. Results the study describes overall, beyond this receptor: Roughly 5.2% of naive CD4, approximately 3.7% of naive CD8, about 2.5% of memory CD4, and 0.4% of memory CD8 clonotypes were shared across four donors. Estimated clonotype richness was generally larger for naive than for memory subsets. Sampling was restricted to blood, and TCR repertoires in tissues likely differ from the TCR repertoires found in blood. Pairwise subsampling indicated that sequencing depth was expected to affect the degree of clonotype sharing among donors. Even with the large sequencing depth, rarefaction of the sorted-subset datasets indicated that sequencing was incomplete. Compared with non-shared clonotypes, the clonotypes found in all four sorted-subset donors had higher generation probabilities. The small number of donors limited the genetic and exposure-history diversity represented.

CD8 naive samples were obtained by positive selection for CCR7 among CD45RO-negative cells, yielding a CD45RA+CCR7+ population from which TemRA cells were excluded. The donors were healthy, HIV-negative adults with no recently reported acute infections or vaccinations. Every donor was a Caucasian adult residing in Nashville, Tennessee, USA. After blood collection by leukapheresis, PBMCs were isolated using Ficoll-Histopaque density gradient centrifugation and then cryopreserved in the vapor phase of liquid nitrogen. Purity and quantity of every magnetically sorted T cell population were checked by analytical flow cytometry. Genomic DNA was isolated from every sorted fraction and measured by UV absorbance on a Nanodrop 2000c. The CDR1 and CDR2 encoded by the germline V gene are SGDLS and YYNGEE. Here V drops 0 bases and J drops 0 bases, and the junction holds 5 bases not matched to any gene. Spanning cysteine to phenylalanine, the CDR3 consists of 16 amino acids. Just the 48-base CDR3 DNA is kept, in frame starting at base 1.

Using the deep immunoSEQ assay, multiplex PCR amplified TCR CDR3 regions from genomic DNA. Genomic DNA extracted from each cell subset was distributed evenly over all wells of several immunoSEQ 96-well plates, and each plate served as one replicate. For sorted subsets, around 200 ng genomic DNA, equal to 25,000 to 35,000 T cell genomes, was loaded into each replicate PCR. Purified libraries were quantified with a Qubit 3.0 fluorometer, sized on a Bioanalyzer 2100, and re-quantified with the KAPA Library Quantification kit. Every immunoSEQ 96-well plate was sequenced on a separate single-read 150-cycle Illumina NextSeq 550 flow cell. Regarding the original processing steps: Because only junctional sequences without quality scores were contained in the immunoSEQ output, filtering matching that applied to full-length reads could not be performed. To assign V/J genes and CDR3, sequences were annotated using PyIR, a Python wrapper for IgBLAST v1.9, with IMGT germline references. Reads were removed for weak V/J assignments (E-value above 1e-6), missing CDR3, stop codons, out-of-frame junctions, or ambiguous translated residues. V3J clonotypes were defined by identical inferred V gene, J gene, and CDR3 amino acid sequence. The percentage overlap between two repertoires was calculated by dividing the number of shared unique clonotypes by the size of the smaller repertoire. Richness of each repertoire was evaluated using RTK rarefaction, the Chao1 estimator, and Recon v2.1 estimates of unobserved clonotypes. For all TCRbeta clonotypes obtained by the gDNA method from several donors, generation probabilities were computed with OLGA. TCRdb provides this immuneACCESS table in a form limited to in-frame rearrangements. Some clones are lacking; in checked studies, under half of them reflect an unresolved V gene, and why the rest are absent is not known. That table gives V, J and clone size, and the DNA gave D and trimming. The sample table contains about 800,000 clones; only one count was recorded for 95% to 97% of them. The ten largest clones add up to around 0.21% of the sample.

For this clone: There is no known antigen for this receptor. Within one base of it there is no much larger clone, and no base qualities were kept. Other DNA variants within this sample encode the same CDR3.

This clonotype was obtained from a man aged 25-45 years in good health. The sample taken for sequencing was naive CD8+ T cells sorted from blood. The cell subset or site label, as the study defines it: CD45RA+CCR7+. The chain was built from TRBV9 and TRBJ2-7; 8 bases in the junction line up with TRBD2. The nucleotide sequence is TGTGCCAGCAGCGTAGGGCTAGCGGGCGTCTCCTACGAGCAGTACTTC. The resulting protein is CASSVGLAGVSYEQYF.